This T cell receptor (beta chain) was recorded in a study of early T cells in non-severe SARS-CoV-2 infection. Trimming removed 11 bases from V and 3 bases from J, with 13 bases in between. CDR1 and CDR2 (germline): MGHDK, SYGVNS. The CDR3 sequence is 12 residues long. Each CDR3 protein is one row after TCRdb ran MiXCR on the 5' RACE reads. This table has 45,000 to 65,000 distinct CDR3 sequences, less than 9.5% appearing once. This clonotype was seen more than once but under ten times. What was sequenced was whole blood. This chain joins TRBV25-1 and TRBJ1-1; no definite D call. The sequence was obtained from an adult who was a healthcare worker with PCR-confirmed SARS-CoV-2 infection or an uninfected control (not recorded which). CDR3 region: CAPWWVDTEAFF. CDR3 sequence (DNA): TGTGCCCCGTGGTGGGTTGACACTGAAGCTTTCTTT. Based on the CDR3 plus reference TRBV25-1 and TRBJ1-1, the full variable domain is EADIYQTPRYLVIGTGKKITLECSQTMGHDKMYWYQQDPGMELHLIHYSYGVNSTEKGDLSSESTVSRIRTEHFPLTLESARPSHTSQYLCAPWWVDTEAFFGQGTRLTVV.